These 15 T cell receptor beta chains share one sample of origin, sequenced in a study of blood T cell repertoires in COVID-19 (dated by TCRdb to 2018 to 2021). Library creation used the immunoSEQ multiplex PCR assay. TCRdb obtained this table from immuneACCESS and retained in-frame rearrangements with V and J assigned. These tables miss some clones; where compared with another copy, unresolved V genes account for less than half of the shortfall, and the remainder is unexplained. Present in this sample are over 250,000 clones, about 91% of which were seen just once. Together, the top ten hold 8.9% of the sample. Sequencing was done on a sample of PBMCs or T cells enriched from blood (not recorded which). These receptor sequences come from a woman aged 18-30 years who had recovered from COVID-19.

This clone turned up a few times. The V call is TRBV10-1, the J call TRBJ2-7; TRBD1 matches at 10 bases. The germline V gene has CDR1 WNHNN and CDR2 SYGVQD (reference sequence). Trimming at V came to 9 bases and at J to 5 bases, leaving 16 bases not matched to a gene. The CDR3 consists of 16 residues. CDR3: CASRSGTGVLAHEQYF. The CDR3, as DNA: TGCGCCAGTAGGAGCGGGACAGGGGTACTAGCCCACGAGCAGTACTTC.

This chain uses TRBV11-3 with TRBJ2-1, with 8 bases identical to TRBD2. Trimming took 3 bases from V and 6 from J; bases not matched to a gene: 7. The CDR3 is 15 residues long. From germline, CDR1 is SGHNT and CDR2 YENEEA. Here the CDR3 DNA reads TGTGCCAGCAGCTTGGGACTAGTACCCGGCAATGAGCAGTTCTTC. This gives the protein CASSLGLVPGNEQFF.

The rearrangement links TRBV7-9 to TRBJ1-2; TRBD1 is a possible D gene (6 bases). This CDR3 is built from 14 residues. The germline V and J ends were trimmed by 1 base and 4 bases, with 10 bases remaining between them. CDR1 SEHNR and CDR2 FQNEAQ come from the germline V gene (reference sequence). The CDR3 DNA follows: TGTGCCAGCAGCTTAGATAGGGGGATCTATGGCTACACCTTC. Translated, it gives CASSLDRGIYGYTF.

J is TRBJ2-2 and V is TRBV21-1; the table names TRBD1, a call not compared with the DNA. TRBV21-1 is a pseudogene locus. This CDR3 has 18 residues. The CDR3: CASSKGLQGQPNTGELFF. The CDR3 bases are TGTGCCAGCAGCAAAGGTCTCCAAGGACAGCCTAACACCGGGGAGCTGTTTTTT.

This chain connects TRBV7-8 to TRBJ1-1, with D possibly matching TRBD1 (5 bases). With 4 bases removed from V and 5 bases from J, the gap between germline ends came to 20 bases. The V gene's germline CDR1 is SGHVS and CDR2 FQNEAQ. The CDR3 runs to 16 residues. CDR3: CASSSQWEGKSTEAFF. DNA for the CDR3: TGTGCCAGCAGCTCCCAATGGGAGGGGAAGTCAACTGAAGCTTTCTTT. Based on the CDR3 plus reference TRBV7-8 and TRBJ1-1, the full variable domain is GAGVSQSPRYKVAKRGQDVALRCDPISGHVSLFWYQQALGQGPEFLTYFQNEAQLDKSGLPSDRFFAERPEGSVSTLKIQRTQQEDSAVYLCASSSQWEGKSTEAFFGQGTRLTVV.

By share of the sample, this clone is medium-sized (0.01 to 0.1%). The chain recombines TRBV7-2 with TRBJ2-7; 10 positions agree with TRBD2. The CDR3 runs to 17 residues. The V and J ends lost 4 bases and 0 bases, in that order; junction bases with no gene match: 9. CDR1 and CDR2 from the germline V gene are SGHTA and FQGNSA. CDR3 in amino acids: CASSCPGAGGYSYEQYF. CDR3 DNA sequence: TGTGCCAGCAGCTGCCCTGGAGCGGGAGGGTACTCCTACGAGCAGTACTTC. Looking up the rest from reference TRBV7-2 and TRBJ2-7 gives the full variable domain: GAGVSQSPSNKVTEKGKDVELRCDPISGHTALYWYRQSLGQGLEFLIYFQGNSAPDKSGLPSDRFSAERTGGSVSTLTIQRTQQEDSAVYLCASSCPGAGGYSYEQYFGPGTRLTVT.

This clone was observed once. The chain recombines TRBV5-1 with TRBJ2-7; TRBD1 is a possible D gene (5 bases). The germline CDR1 and CDR2 sequences are SGHRS and YFSETQ. This CDR3 has 22 residues. Trimming removed 1 base at V and 1 base at J, with 33 bases between. CDR3 in amino acids: CASSLFTSADRAQKPRSYEQYF. CDR3 DNA: TGCGCCAGCAGCTTGTTCACCTCAGCAGACAGAGCGCAAAAGCCGCGATCCTACGAGCAGTACTTC. Using reference TRBV5-1 and TRBJ2-7 for the parts outside the CDR3, the full variable domain is KAGVTQTPRYLIKTRGQQVTLSCSPISGHRSVSWYQQTPGQGLQFLFEYFSETQRNKGNFPGRFSGRQFSNSRSEMNVSTLELGDSALYLCASSLFTSADRAQKPRSYEQYFGPGTRLTVT.

The chain recombines TRBV28 with TRBJ2-3, with 9 bases fitting TRBD2. Germline V gives CDR1 MDHEN, CDR2 SYDVKM. V dropped 2 bases and J dropped 3; count of bases not matched to a gene: 6. The CDR3 runs to 16 residues. DNA of the CDR3: TGTGCCAGCAGTTTACGGTTTAGCGGGAGTACAGATACGCAGTATTTT. Its translation is CASSLRFSGSTDTQYF.

The rearrangement links TRBV28 to TRBJ2-5; TRBD2 might be the D (6 bases). Per the germline V gene, CDR1 is MDHEN and CDR2 is SYDVKM. V lost 3 bases to trimming and J lost 7 bases, with 15 bases between them. This CDR3 spans 14 amino acids. The CDR3 here is CASSLGFGGGTQYF. For the CDR3, the DNA is TGTGCCAGCAGTTTGGGTTTCGGGGGTGGGACCCAGTACTTC.

The chain has TRBV5-5 and TRBJ2-2, with TRBD2 as a possible D gene (5 bases). Germline V CDR1 and CDR2: SGHKS, YYEKEE (reference sequence). This CDR3 region has 16 residues. Deletions cut 1 base from V and 6 bases from J, with 16 bases between. CDR3 in amino acids: CASSLNLRVQAGELFF. The CDR3, as DNA: TGTGCCAGCAGCTTGAACCTGAGGGTACAAGCCGGGGAGCTGTTTTTT.

The V gene is TRBV27, the J gene TRBJ1-3; 11 bases align to TRBD1. Germline V lookup: CDR1 MNHEY, CDR2 SMNVEV (reference sequence). J gave up 2 bases and V 8 bases, and 8 bases lay outside the gene matches. The CDR3 contains 16 residues. CDR3 nucleotides: TGTGCCAGCTCGAGGACAGGGGGCTATCCTGGAAACACCATATATTTT. This encodes CASSRTGGYPGNTIYF.

This clone was picked up a small number of times. In nucleotides, the CDR3 is TGTGCCAGCTCACCTACCAGGGACACCTCCTACGAGCAGTACTTC. It is translated as CASSPTRDTSYEQYF. The rearrangement uses TRBV18 and TRBJ2-7; a weak D match, TRBD1 (6 bases). This CDR3 has 15 amino acids. V was shortened by 3 bases and J by 0 bases, with 12 bases between the two germline ends. Germline CDR1 KGHSH, CDR2 LQKENI.

V usage is TRBV6-2 or TRBV6-3 and J usage is TRBJ1-4; D might be TRBD1 (6 bases). V was shortened by 6 bases and J by 8 bases, with 16 bases between the two germline ends. From germline, CDR1 is MNHEY and CDR2 SVGEGT. The CDR3 has 14 amino acids. CDR3 nucleotide sequence: TGTGCCAGCAGCCAAGGGGGAGGGAGCGAAAAACTGTTTTTT. Translation: CASSQGGGSEKLFF.

The chain uses TRBV6-6 and TRBJ1-5, with D uncertain. The germline V gene has CDR1 MNHNY and CDR2 SVGAGI (reference sequence). Trimming stripped 2 bases from V and 7 bases from J, with 15 bases between. This CDR3 contains 15 residues. CDR3 sequence: CASSYDRQSWQPQHF. Written as DNA, the CDR3 is TGTGCCAGCAGTTACGACCGACAAAGCTGGCAGCCCCAGCATTTT.

This clone was recorded a few times. This sequence joins TRBV10-3 and TRBJ2-3, with D tentatively TRBD1 (6 bases). The germline V gene has CDR1 ENHRY and CDR2 SYGVKD. The V end was cut by 7 bases, the J end by 5 bases, with 13 bases between. The CDR3 is 13 residues long. CDR3 nucleotides: TGTGCCATCAAGGGTGAACAGGGAGATACGCAGTATTTT. The encoded protein is CAIKGEQGDTQYF.